These 30 T cell receptor beta chains were sequenced from one sample in a study of OX40 agonist ivuxolimab in advanced cancers. The method was immunoSEQ multiplex PCR; TCRdb's version includes in-frame clones alone and lacks a portion of them. The table includes approximately 90,000 clones, around 88% detected once. The source was CD4+ or CD8+ T cells sorted from blood, collected in a trial of the OX40 agonist ivuxolimab. The receptors here all came from an adult with an advanced solid tumor such as melanoma, head and neck, liver or kidney cancer.

In DNA form, the CDR3 reads TGCAGCGTTGAATGGAGCGGGAGATCCTCCTACAATGAGCAGTTCTTC. Protein product: CSVEWSGRSSYNEQFF. The chain is built from TRBV29-1 and TRBJ2-1, with 8 bases fitting TRBD2. V was pared by 2 bases and J by 0 bases, with 6 bases of the junction left unmatched. This CDR3 region has 16 residues. Germline V CDR1 and CDR2: SQVTM, ANQGSEA.

The chain joins TRBV25-1 to TRBJ1-3, with 9 bases aligning to TRBD1. This CDR3 contains 14 residues. V trimming: 6 bases; J trimming: 4 bases; junction bases outside the gene matches: 4. Germline V CDR1 and CDR2: MGHDK, SYGVNS. CDR3 bases: TGTGCCAGCAGCGGGACAGGGAGAGGAAACACCATATATTTT. Its protein is CASSGTGRGNTIYF.

The chain joins TRBV28 to TRBJ1-5; D is perhaps TRBD1 (6 bases). The CDR3 spans 16 residues. The V and J ends lost 5 bases and 0 bases respectively, with 14 bases between them. The germline gives CDR1 MDHEN, CDR2 SYDVKM. The CDR3 sequence is CASSNGQYNSNQPQHF. The CDR3 nucleotides read TGTGCCAGCAGTAATGGACAGTATAATAGCAATCAGCCCCAGCATTTT.

This chain joins TRBV18 and TRBJ2-5; 7 bases fit TRBD1. The CDR3 totals 14 residues. Germline lookup yields CDR1 KGHSH and CDR2 LQKENI. After removal of 4 bases from V and 2 bases from J, the junction contained 4 bases not matched to a gene. Here the CDR3 reads CASSLDRVQETQYF. The CDR3 DNA reads as TGTGCCAGCTCACTAGACAGGGTACAAGAGACCCAGTACTTC.

The table lists this clone with a count of one. The J gene is TRBJ1-1, the V gene TRBV28, with TRBD1 identical over 9 bases. The germline V gene has CDR1 MDHEN and CDR2 SYDVKM. J gave up 4 bases and V 4 bases, and 4 bases lay outside the gene matches. The CDR3 spans 14 residues. The CDR3 spells CASSWTGVGTEAFF. In nucleotides, the CDR3 is TGTGCCAGCAGTTGGACAGGGGTGGGCACTGAAGCTTTCTTT.

The chain uses TRBV25-1 and TRBJ2-1; D is uncertain. V was shortened by 4 bases and J by 0 bases, with 13 bases between the two germline ends. The CDR3 spans 16 residues. Germline loops: CDR1 MGHDK, CDR2 SYGVNS. CDR3 region: CASSGLGRSSYNEQFF. The CDR3 DNA is TGTGCCAGCAGTGGATTAGGACGAAGCTCCTACAATGAGCAGTTCTTC.

The chain couples TRBV9 to TRBJ1-2; no firm D call. Trimming removed 4 bases from V and 5 bases from J, with 9 bases in between. CDR3 length equals 12 residues. Germline CDR1 and CDR2: SGDLS and YYNGEE. CDR3 sequence reads: CASSRSGYGYTF. CDR3 nucleotides: TGTGCCAGCAGCCGATCCGGATATGGCTACACCTTC.

CDR3 nucleotide sequence: TGTGCCAGCAGCTTGCCCGGGACACAATTTAGCGAACAAGCTTTCTTT. Protein sequence: CASSLPGTQFSEQAFF. V usage is TRBV5-6 and J usage is TRBJ1-1; possible D gene TRBD1, 6 bases. Germline lookup yields CDR1 SGHDT and CDR2 YYEEEE. The length of the CDR3 is 16 residues. The V end lost 1 base, the J end lost 9 bases, and 22 bases lay between the germline ends.

This clone was recorded a few times. The chain recombines TRBV4-1 with TRBJ1-3; D gene uncertain. The V and J ends lost 4 bases and 0 bases respectively, with 10 bases between them. This CDR3 has 15 amino acids. The germline CDR1 and CDR2 sequences are MGHRA and YSYEKL. The CDR3 spells CASSLFRGSGNTIYF. In DNA form, the CDR3 reads TGCGCCAGCAGCCTCTTCCGGGGCTCTGGAAACACCATATATTTT.

This chain uses TRBV19 with TRBJ1-3, with no clear D. V lost 3 bases to trimming and J lost 0 bases, with 9 bases between them. This CDR3 is built from 15 residues. CDR1 and CDR2 from the germline V gene are LNHDA and SQIVND (reference sequence). The CDR3 is CASSMEGNSGNTIYF. The CDR3 DNA reads as TGTGCCAGTAGTATGGAGGGTAACTCTGGAAACACCATATATTTT.

The chain links TRBV6-5 to TRBJ2-3, with 9 nucleotides matching TRBD1. This CDR3 has 15 residues. Trimming cost V 2 bases and J 4 bases; bases outside gene matches: 4. Germline V gives CDR1 MNHEY, CDR2 SVGAGI. The chain's CDR3 is CASSYEGQGADTQYF. The CDR3 region has the DNA TGTGCCAGCAGTTACGAGGGACAGGGCGCAGATACGCAGTATTTT.

The genes are TRBV30 and TRBJ1-2, with 9 bases matching TRBD1. This CDR3 comprises 12 residues. Trimming cost V 4 bases and J 7 bases; bases outside gene matches: 4. Germline V gene sequence: CDR1 GTSNPN, CDR2 SVGIG (reference sequence). Here the CDR3 DNA reads TGTGCCTGGAACAGGGGGCCGGGTGGCTACACCTTC. Translation: CAWNRGPGGYTF.

This clone counts as medium-sized. The chain joins TRBV19 to TRBJ1-2; no definite D call. The germline gives CDR1 LNHDA, CDR2 SQIVND (reference sequence). V was trimmed by 3 bases and J by 4 bases, leaving 9 bases between them. The CDR3 spans 13 residues. The CDR3 DNA reads as TGTGCCAGTAGTATTGGGCAGGTCTATGGCTACACCTTC. It codes for CASSIGQVYGYTF.

CDR3 in DNA: TGTGCCATCAGCACTACAGGGGATAACTATGGCTACACCTTC. Translated, it gives CAISTTGDNYGYTF. The rearrangement links TRBV10-3 to TRBJ1-2; 7 bases fit TRBD1. Germline V gives CDR1 ENHRY, CDR2 SYGVKD. The V segment lost 6 bases and the J segment 1 base; nucleotides outside the gene matches: 5. The CDR3 length is 14 residues.

V is TRBV5-4 and J is TRBJ2-2; 9 bases line up with TRBD1. The junction had 9 bases not matched to a gene; V was cut back by 4 bases and J by 8 bases. The CDR3 contains 15 residues. Looked up from germline, CDR1 is SGHNT and CDR2 is YYREEE (reference sequence). CDR3 DNA sequence: TGTGCCAGCAGCCGAACTACCGGACAGGGGGGGGAGCTGTTTTTT. Translating it yields CASSRTTGQGGELFF.

In DNA, the CDR3 is TGTGCCAGCAGATATGACAGGGGAAGGCGCGAGCAGTACTTC. It codes for CASRYDRGRREQYF. The chain combines TRBV6-5 with TRBJ2-7; 8 bases line up with TRBD1. The germline V gene encodes CDR1 MNHEY and CDR2 SVGAGI. The CDR3 consists of 14 residues. Trimming took 6 bases from V and 6 from J; bases not matched to a gene: 10.

The sample holds one count of this clone. This chain uses TRBV10-1 with TRBJ2-3; TRBD2 is a possible D gene (6 bases). The CDR3 consists of 15 residues. With 3 bases removed from V and 7 bases from J, the gap between germline ends came to 17 bases. CDR1 is WNHNN and CDR2 is SYGVQD in the germline V gene (reference sequence). CDR3 amino acids: CASSEARGGVNTQYF. The CDR3, as DNA: TGCGCCAGCAGTGAAGCGCGGGGCGGGGTAAATACGCAGTATTTT.

This chain links TRBV5-1 with TRBJ2-3; TRBD2 agrees at 13 bases. The CDR3 is made up of 17 amino acids. The germline V gene encodes CDR1 SGHRS and CDR2 YFSETQ. V gave up 0 bases and J gave up 2 bases; unmatched junction bases: 3. CDR3 protein: CASSLGGLAGFTDTQYF. The CDR3 bases are TGCGCCAGCAGCTTGGGGGGACTAGCGGGGTTCACAGATACGCAGTATTTT.

The chain links TRBV19 to TRBJ2-7; weak D call: TRBD1 (5 bases). The germline gives CDR1 LNHDA, CDR2 SQIVND (reference sequence). With 2 bases removed from V and 1 base from J, the gap between germline ends came to 9 bases. There are 14 residues in the CDR3. CDR3 DNA sequence: TGTGCCAGTAGTATAACAGGTCCTTCCTACGAGCAGTACTTC. It yields the protein CASSITGPSYEQYF.

The chain links TRBV11-2 to TRBJ2-2; TRBD1 agrees at 9 bases. The CDR3 spans 17 residues. V lost 5 bases to trimming and J lost 4 bases; unmatched junction nucleotides: 11. Germline V gives CDR1 SGHAT, CDR2 FQNNGV. CDR3 loop: CASSIRPGTGPTGELFF. DNA of the CDR3: TGTGCCAGCAGCATACGTCCCGGGACAGGGCCCACCGGGGAGCTGTTTTTT.

This chain connects TRBV18 to TRBJ2-2; no firm D call. Germline V CDR1 and CDR2: KGHSH, LQKENI. V shed 1 base and J shed 7 bases, with 25 bases lying between them. The CDR3 runs 19 residues. The chain's CDR3 is CASSPRRRAATHPHGELFF. CDR3 bases: TGTGCCAGCTCACCACGACGTCGGGCGGCGACCCATCCGCACGGGGAGCTGTTTTTT.

This chain uses TRBV5-4 with TRBJ2-3; tentative D call: TRBD2 (6 bases). This CDR3 comprises 17 residues. Deletions cut 4 bases from V and 0 bases from J, with 18 bases between. From germline, CDR1 is SGHNT and CDR2 YYREEE (reference sequence). The CDR3 loop reads CASSLPRAGPSTDTQYF. The CDR3 DNA reads TGTGCCAGCAGCCTCCCCAGGGCGGGGCCTAGCACAGATACGCAGTATTTT.

This chain joins TRBV18 and TRBJ1-2, with 8 bases identical to TRBD1. This CDR3 spans 14 amino acids. Germline assignment: CDR1 KGHSH and CDR2 LQKENI. The trim removed 4 bases at V and 4 bases at J, leaving 5 bases unmatched. The CDR3 loop is CASSRTGQAYGYTF. As DNA, the CDR3 is TGTGCCAGCTCACGAACGGGACAGGCCTATGGCTACACCTTC.

The chain links TRBV2 to TRBJ2-7, with D tentatively TRBD1 (6 bases). Trimming removed 4 bases from V and 6 bases from J, with 10 bases in between. The CDR3 has 12 residues. Germline assignment: CDR1 SNHLY and CDR2 FYNNEI. CDR3 nucleotides: TGTGCCAGCAGTGGGACAGCCTCCGAGCAGTACTTC. This encodes CASSGTASEQYF.

This rearrangement joins TRBV18 to TRBJ1-5; D ambiguous. The CDR3 is 14 amino acids. The V and J ends lost 6 bases and 0 bases respectively, with 9 bases between them. Germline CDR1 is KGHSH and CDR2 is LQKENI. The CDR3 region has the DNA TGTGCCAGCTCTGGAGACTATAGCAATCAGCCCCAGCATTTT. Translated: CASSGDYSNQPQHF. Full variable domain (rest looked up from reference TRBV18 and TRBJ1-5): NAGVMQNPRHLVRRRGQEARLRCSPMKGHSHVYWYRQLPEEGLKFMVYLQKENIIDESGMPKERFSAEFPKEGPSILRIQQVVRGDSAAYFCASSGDYSNQPQHFGDGTRLSIL.

As for this clone: One end of the junction is discordant with germline, which a read error may explain. The chain joins TRBV6-1 to TRBJ2-7; D ambiguous. Germline V gene lookup returns CDR1 MNHNS and CDR2 SASEGT. The CDR3 contains 13 residues. In DNA form, the CDR3 reads TGTGCCAGCAGCCAGACCGGCCTGCCTACGGCGGACTTC. This translates into CASSQTGLPTADF.

CDR3 nucleotide sequence: TGTGCCAGCAGCGTACAGGGGGCTGAGGAGACCCAGTACTTC. This translates into CASSVQGAEETQYF. The rearrangement uses TRBV5-4 and TRBJ2-5; 9 nucleotides line up with TRBD1. The V segment lost 4 bases and the J segment 5 bases; nucleotides outside the gene matches: 6. CDR3 length equals 14 residues. Germline CDR1 and CDR2: SGHNT and YYREEE (reference sequence).

CDR3 in DNA: TGTGCCAGCAGCTTATCACGGGGGGGCCGCAATGAGCAGTTCTTC. Translating gives CASSLSRGGRNEQFF. The chain uses TRBV7-9 and TRBJ2-1, with 8 positions matching TRBD2. This CDR3 spans 15 amino acids. Germline V gives CDR1 SEHNR, CDR2 FQNEAQ (reference sequence). After removal of 2 bases from V and 6 bases from J, the junction contained 6 bases not matched to a gene.

This chain connects TRBV9 to TRBJ2-7; tentative D call: TRBD1 (6 bases). Trimming removed 0 bases from V and 0 bases from J, with 13 bases in between. This CDR3 region has 16 residues. Germline CDR1 reads SGDLS; CDR2 reads YYNGEE. CDR3 sequence reads: CASSVVNRVSSYEQYF. CDR3 DNA: TGTGCCAGCAGCGTAGTTAACAGGGTAAGCTCCTACGAGCAGTACTTC.

There are a few counts of this clone. This chain connects TRBV18 to TRBJ2-2; 9 nucleotides match TRBD1. Germline CDR1 reads KGHSH; CDR2 reads LQKENI. This CDR3 contains 15 residues. V gave up 8 bases and J gave up 0 bases; unmatched junction bases: 4. CDR3 sequence reads: CASQRDRANTGELFF. In nucleotides, the CDR3 is TGTGCCAGCCAGCGGGACAGGGCGAACACCGGGGAGCTGTTTTTT.